This T cell receptor (beta chain) was sequenced during a study of brain T cells in children with intractable seizures. Study outcomes and limitations: Patients' HCMV serostatus was unknown; virus specificity rests on CDR3 similarity alone. Absence of clones before surgery may stem from lower sequencing depth.

Generated by immunoSEQ multiplex PCR, the TCRdb table keeps only in-frame clones and is missing some. Here the sample spans 110,000 or so clones, 94% being singletons. Of note for this clone: The antigen is not known.

The sequenced cases were selected for having the highest brain T cell transcript signatures. CDR3 size: 18 residues. Trimming at V came to 1 base and at J to 9 bases, leaving 10 bases not matched to a gene. Germline V gene data show CDR1 as LGHNA and CDR2 as YSLEER. The material was peripheral blood, obtained at surgery. The receptor was derived from a boy under two years old with hemimegalencephaly and intractable seizures. The chain employs TRBV4-3 and TRBJ2-1; TRBD2 agrees at 15 bases. The CDR3 here is CASSQVGRGLAGGGEQFF. The DNA for the CDR3 is TGCGCCAGCAGCCAAGTAGGCAGGGGACTAGCGGGAGGTGGTGAGCAGTTCTTC.